This entry features one T cell receptor (beta chain) sequence. Measured with immunoSEQ multiplex PCR; TCRdb has only the in-frame clones, and not every one. The table includes some 19,000 clones, less than 90% detected once. Germline assignment: CDR1 MNHEY and CDR2 SVGAGI. V gave up 5 bases and J gave up 2 bases; unmatched junction bases: 5. CDR3 length: 14 residues. These data belong to a study of OX40 agonist ivuxolimab in advanced cancers. This rearrangement joins TRBV6-5 to TRBJ2-5, with 7 bases aligning to TRBD1. Sequences were derived from CD4+ or CD8+ T cells sorted from blood, sampled in a trial of the OX40 agonist ivuxolimab. The sequence derives from an adult with an advanced solid tumor such as melanoma, head and neck, liver or kidney cancer. The DNA for the CDR3 is TGTGCCAGCAGTACGGGACAGAAGCAAGAGACCCAGTACTTC. This gives the protein CASSTGQKQETQYF.